Listed below are T cell receptor beta chains from one sample, sequenced in a study of blood T cell repertoires in COVID-19. Libraries were prepared by immunoSEQ multiplex PCR; TCRdb keeps only in-frame clonotypes and omits some of them. The sample carries about 200,000 clones, roughly four fifths recorded once. Input material: PBMCs or T cells enriched from blood (not recorded which). These receptor sequences come from a man between 40 and 49 years old who had recovered from COVID-19. Both conserved end residues are part of each CDR3. D genes are given only for firm matches. Some rows mark clone size as missing; the rest say once, few, many or name a class of expanded clone.

TRBJ1-6,once,TRBV19,TRBD1,TGTGCCAGTAGAGGGGGACAGACCAGCTCCTATAATTCACCCCTCCACTTT,CASRGGQTSSYNSPLHF
TRBJ2-5,.,TRBV7-3,TRBD2,TGTGCCAGCAGTTTCGGGACTAGCGGGGAGACCCAGTACTTC,CASSFGTSGETQYF
TRBJ1-1,once,TRBV27,.,TGTGCCAGCAGTTTATACGGGTTGAACACTGAAGCTTTCTTT,CASSLYGLNTEAFF
TRBJ2-7,.,TRBV30,.,TGTGCCTGGAGGACAGGATACTCCTACGAGCAGTACTTC,CAWRTGYSYEQYF
TRBJ1-6,.,TRBV6-6,TRBD1,TGTGCCAGCAGTCCCTCCTTTAGGACAGGGGGTGCCCTCTATAATTCACCCCTCCACTTT,CASSPSFRTGGALYNSPLHF
TRBJ1-6,.,TRBV25-1,TRBD1,TGTGCCAGCAGTGTCCGGGACAGTCATAATTCACCCCTCCACTTT,CASSVRDSHNSPLHF
TRBJ2-7,once,TRBV28,.,TGTGCCAGCAGTTTGGACTTCACCTACGAGCAGTACTTC,CASSLDFTYEQYF
TRBJ1-5,once,TRBV28,.,TGTGCCAGCAGTTTAGAGGCAGAGGGAGGGCAGCCCCAGCATTTT,CASSLEAEGGQPQHF
TRBJ1-2,.,TRBV9,.,TGTGCCAGCAGCGTAACTCCCCGAGGGGGTTCTAACTATGGCTACACCTTC,CASSVTPRGGSNYGYTF
TRBJ2-3,once,TRBV19,.,TGTGCCAGTAGTGAGGCGGGCCGTCCAGATACGCAGTATTTT,CASSEAGRPDTQYF
TRBJ2-7,.,TRBV5-5,.,TGTGCCAGCAGCTTGGGTTTCCCCCGCTACGAGCAGTACTTC,CASSLGFPRYEQYF
TRBJ1-6,.,TRBV6-1,.,TGTGCCAGCAGTGGAGGAGGGCTTTCCTCCTATAATTCACCCCTCCACTTT,CASSGGGLSSYNSPLHF
TRBJ1-3,few,TRBV10-3,.,TGTGCCATCAACGGGCTGGGGCCGAACTCTGGAAACACCATATATTTT,CAINGLGPNSGNTIYF
TRBJ1-1,few,TRBV9,TRBD1,TGTGCCAGCAGCGGAGGAGGGACAGCAACTGAAGCTTTCTTT,CASSGGGTATEAFF
TRBJ1-1,once,TRBV29-1,TRBD1,TGCAGCGTTGGGGGGGACAGCTACACTGAAGCTTTCTTT,CSVGGDSYTEAFF
TRBJ2-1,.,TRBV29-1,.,TGCAGCGGGCATACAGGGAATGAGCAGTTCTTC,CSGHTGNEQFF
TRBJ2-1,few,TRBV6-2/TRBV6-3,TRBD2,TGTGCCAGCAGTTCTAGCGGGGGGCGGAGCTCCTACAATGAGCAGTTCTTC,CASSSSGGRSSYNEQFF
TRBJ1-1,.,TRBV19,.,TGTGCCAGTAGTATTCGAACAAACACTGAAGCTTTCTTT,CASSIRTNTEAFF
TRBJ2-1,.,TRBV5-1,.,TGCGCCAGCAGCTTGCAGGGCAATGAGCAGTTCTTC,CASSLQGNEQFF
TRBJ1-2,.,TRBV6-6,.,TGTGCCAGCAGTTCGGGATCCCTCGGCTACACCTTC,CASSSGSLGYTF
TRBJ2-5,.,TRBV5-4,TRBD2,TGTGCCAGCAGTATGGCGGGAGGATCTCAGGAGACCCAGTACTTC,CASSMAGGSQETQYF
TRBJ2-1,.,TRBV7-3,.,TGTGCCAGCAGCCTGACCCCGGGATCAAGGAATGAGCAGTTCTTC,CASSLTPGSRNEQFF
TRBJ2-1,.,TRBV7-2,.,TGTGCCAGCACCCGGGAGAATGAGCAGTTCTTC,CASTRENEQFF
TRBJ1-2,.,TRBV28,.,TGTGCCAGCAGTTTGAAACAATCCGGAAGCGATGGCTACACCTTC,CASSLKQSGSDGYTF
TRBJ2-1,.,TRBV4-2,TRBD2,TGTGCCAGCAGCCAAATAGCGCTAGCGGACAACTACAATGAGCAGTTCTTC,CASSQIALADNYNEQFF
TRBJ2-3,.,TRBV6-6,TRBD1,TGTGCCAGCAGCCCCCCGACAGGGGAGGCGGGAGATACGCAGTATTTT,CASSPPTGEAGDTQYF
TRBJ1-2,.,TRBV19,TRBD1,TGTGCCAGTAGTATCGCCCCCACAGGGGTTGGGGCCTATGGCTACACCTTC,CASSIAPTGVGAYGYTF
TRBJ2-7,.,TRBV2,TRBD2,TGTGCCAGCACGGGGACTAGGAACTCCTACGAGCAGTACTTC,CASTGTRNSYEQYF
TRBJ2-3,.,TRBV5-4,.,TGTGCCAGCCGGCAAGGGGGAGATACGCAGTATTTT,CASRQGGDTQYF
TRBJ2-7,.,TRBV28,TRBD1,TGTGCCAGCAGTTTTTGGAGACAGGGGGCAAGATACGAGCAGTACTTC,CASSFWRQGARYEQYF
TRBJ1-3,.,TRBV2,.,TGTGCCAGCAGTCGAGAGCTCTCTGGAAACACCATATATTTT,CASSRELSGNTIYF
TRBJ2-1,once,TRBV19,.,TGTGCCAGTAGCGGACAGGGAGGGTTCGATGAGCAGTTCTTC,CASSGQGGFDEQFF
TRBJ1-4,.,TRBV6-5,TRBD1,TGTGCCAGCACCCGGCGACAGGGTGGCGAAAAACTGTTTTTT,CASTRRQGGEKLFF
TRBJ2-7,.,TRBV4-3,TRBD1,TGCGCCAGCAGCCAAGACCTTGGGACAGGGCGGGAGCAGTACTTC,CASSQDLGTGREQYF
TRBJ2-5,.,TRBV25-1,.,TGTGCCAGCAGTGAACACAGAGCCAGCTTACAAGAGACCCAGTACTTC,CASSEHRASLQETQYF
TRBJ1-2,.,TRBV7-8,.,TGTGCCAGCAGCTTAGACTCCGGAGGGGGCTACACCTTC,CASSLDSGGGYTF
TRBJ2-7,.,TRBV11-1,TRBD1,TGTGCCAGCACCCGGACAGGGGGATCCTACGAGCAGTACTTC,CASTRTGGSYEQYF
TRBJ2-7,.,TRBV18,.,TGTGCCAGCTCTCAACGGGAATCGCAGCTCGAGCAGTACTTC,CASSQRESQLEQYF
TRBJ2-7,.,TRBV4-1,TRBD2,TGCGCCAGCAGCCAAGCCGGGACTAGCGGAATTTACGAGCAGTACTTC,CASSQAGTSGIYEQYF
TRBJ2-1,few,TRBV3-1/TRBV3-2,.,TGTGCCAGCAGCTCCCGGGGACAGGGGATAGCGGGAGGGGACAATGAGCAGTTCTTC,CASSSRGQGIAGGDNEQFF
TRBJ1-1,once,TRBV5-1,.,TGCGCCAGCAGCTTGAGGGGATATAGTGAAGCTTTCTTT,CASSLRGYSEAFF
TRBJ2-1,.,TRBV7-9,TRBD1,TGTGCCAGCAGCTCCTCCCCTCGGGACAGATGGTTCTTC,CASSSSPRDRWFF
TRBJ1-2,.,TRBV7-5,.,TGTGTCAGAAGCTTACTTACGACAGCTAACTATGGCTACACCTTC,CVRSLLTTANYGYTF
TRBJ2-5,.,TRBV3-1/TRBV3-2,.,TGTGCCAGCAGCCAAGATTCCAGCAGGGAGACCCAGTACTTC,CASSQDSSRETQYF
TRBJ2-1,.,TRBV29-1,TRBD1,TGCAGCGTTGAAAAGCAGGGGGCAGGTTACAATGAGCAGTTCTTC,CSVEKQGAGYNEQFF
TRBJ1-5,once,TRBV19,TRBD1,TGTGCCAGTAGTATAATCCCAGGGGGTAGCAATCAGCCCCAGCATTTT,CASSIIPGGSNQPQHF
TRBJ2-3,.,TRBV18,TRBD2,TGTGCCAGCTCCCCTAGCGGGAATGGAGGTGATACGCAGTATTTT,CASSPSGNGGDTQYF